The clone carrying this T cell receptor (beta chain) has more than one count but fewer than ten. The data belong to a study of regulatory T cells in long-lasting Graves disease. In the study overall: Patients newly diagnosed with Graves' had been on antithyroid drugs for under 3 months.

Time point noted: newly diagnosed GD, antithyroid drugs for less than 3 months. RNA from PBMCs was the source of the TCR library. Construction of the TCR beta libraries employed iRepertoire HTBI primers in conjunction with Arm-PCR of CDR3 regions. Per the authors' pipeline: The samples included 60 to 65 TRBV and some 15 TRBJ segments. TCRdb re-derived calls from the multiplex PCR reads in MiXCR, one entry per CDR3 protein. These V and J calls derive from TCRdb rather than the authors' analysis. The data contain roughly 520,000 distinct CDR3 sequences, about 12% of them singletons. V gave up 3 bases and J gave up 1 base, with 3 bases separating them. CDR1 is KGHDR, CDR2 SFDVKD, per germline. CDR3 size: 13 residues. The same sample was also used in a study of T cells in Graves' hyperthyroidism and ophthalmopathy. That source reports: Stability of Graves' hyperthyroidism was defined as absent ophthalmopathy progression within 18 months.

Sequenced here: peripheral blood mononuclear cells (PBMCs), sampled at new diagnosis, from a patient treated with antithyroid drugs. This receptor was obtained from a woman aged 25 to 39 with Graves disease. V and J are TRBV24-1 and TRBJ2-4; no reliable D call. CDR3 in amino acids: CATSDGAKNIQYF. The CDR3 bases are TGTGCCACCAGTGATGGGGCCAAAAACATTCAGTACTTC.